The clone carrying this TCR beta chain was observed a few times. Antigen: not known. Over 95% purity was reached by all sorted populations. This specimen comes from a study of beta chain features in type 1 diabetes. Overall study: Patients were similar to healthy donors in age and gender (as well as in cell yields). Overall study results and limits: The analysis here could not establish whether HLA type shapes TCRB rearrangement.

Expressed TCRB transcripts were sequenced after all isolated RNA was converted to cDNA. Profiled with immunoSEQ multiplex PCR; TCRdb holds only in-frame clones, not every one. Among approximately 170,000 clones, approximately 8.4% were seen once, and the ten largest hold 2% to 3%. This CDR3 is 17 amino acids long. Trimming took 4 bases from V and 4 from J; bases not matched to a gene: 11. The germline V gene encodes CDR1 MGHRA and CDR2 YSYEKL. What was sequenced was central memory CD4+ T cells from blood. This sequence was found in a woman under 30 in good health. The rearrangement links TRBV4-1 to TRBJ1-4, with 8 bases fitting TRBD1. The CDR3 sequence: CASSLTPQGAGNEKLFF. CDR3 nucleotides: TGCGCCAGCAGCCTCACGCCCCAGGGGGCCGGTAATGAAAAACTGTTTTTT.